The rows below give T cell receptor beta chains drawn from one sample of a study of T cell repertoires in cytomegalovirus infection. MiXCR, applied by TCRdb to the reads, yields one record per CDR3 protein. The sample includes roughly 230,000 distinct CDR3 sequences, over 20% seen only once; the top ten take about 18%. The material sequenced was CD8+ T cells from PBMCs. The receptors were sampled from a human donor in good health (CMV status not recorded). Some clones in this sample may be carry-over from other donors' samples. Each CDR3 is given with its conserved first and last residue. Fields, in order: CDR3 DNA, CDR3 protein, V gene, J gene, D gene, clone size. A D gene is named only where the DNA matches it firmly. The size of a clone is reported for some rows only, either as once, few or many, or as a class for expanded clones.

TGTGCCAGCAGTGAAGGGGGACTGTATACGCAGTATTTT	CASSEGGLYTQYF	TRBV2	TRBJ2-3	-	few
TGTGCCAGCAGCCCCCTACAGGGGGGAGAAAAACTGTTTTTT	CASSPLQGGEKLFF	TRBV7-2	TRBJ1-4	TRBD1	many
TGTGCCAGCAGCCGGACTAGCGGGGGTCTGGGAGAGACCCAGTACTTC	CASSRTSGGLGETQYF	TRBV5-4	TRBJ2-5	TRBD2	-
TGTGCCAGCAGCTTATGGACAGGGCCAGATACGCAGTATTTT	CASSLWTGPDTQYF	TRBV5-4	TRBJ2-3	TRBD1	few
TGTGCCAGCAGTGTATATATACCGTCGGGACAAACTGAAGCTTTCTTT	CASSVYIPSGQTEAFF	TRBV28	TRBJ1-1	-	-
TGCGCCAGCAGCCCGGGGGGGTCTGGGGCCAACGTCCTGACTTTC	CASSPGGSGANVLTF	TRBV5-1	TRBJ2-6	TRBD2	-
TGTGCCAGCAGTTTCGGTATTCAGCTGGGCTACACCTTC	CASSFGIQLGYTF	TRBV12-3/TRBV12-4	TRBJ1-2	-	few
TGCAGCGTTGGGAAGGCTGAAAAACTGTTTTTT	CSVGKAEKLFF	TRBV29-1	TRBJ1-4	-	-
TGTGCCAGCCGCACGACAGGGACCTCCTACGAGCAGTACTTC	CASRTTGTSYEQYF	TRBV2	TRBJ2-7	TRBD1	-
TGCAGTGCTCAGCGGGGAAACACCGGGGAGCTGTTTTTT	CSAQRGNTGELFF	TRBV20-1	TRBJ2-2	TRBD2	few
TGTGCCAGCAGCTGGGGACTAAATACTTACAATGAGCAGTTCTTC	CASSWGLNTYNEQFF	TRBV7-9	TRBJ2-1	TRBD2	many
TGTGCCAGCAGCCACCGGGACAAGGATTCCTACGAGCAGTACTTC	CASSHRDKDSYEQYF	TRBV14	TRBJ2-7	-	-
TGCAGTGCTAGAGATGGGACCCCGCGGGAGCGGGCCGAGACCCAGTACTTC	CSARDGTPRERAETQYF	TRBV20-1	TRBJ2-5	TRBD2	-
TGTGCCAGTAGTACAGGACTAGCGGCCTCCTACGAGCAGTACTTC	CASSTGLAASYEQYF	TRBV19	TRBJ2-7	TRBD2	once
TGTGCCAGCACCGCGACAGTAGGGGATACGCAGTATTTT	CASTATVGDTQYF	TRBV5-4	TRBJ2-3	-	few
TGTGCCAGCAACCCCACAGGGCTATACGAGCAGTACTTC	CASNPTGLYEQYF	TRBV28	TRBJ2-7	-	-
TGCAGCGTTGAAGAGGGGCTGAGCACAGATACGCAGTATTTT	CSVEEGLSTDTQYF	TRBV29-1	TRBJ2-3	-	-
TGTGCCAGCAGCAGTGGGGCGGCTGGGGGTTTCTACGAGCAGTACTTC	CASSSGAAGGFYEQYF	TRBV9	TRBJ2-7	-	once
TGTGCTAGTGGTGGGGACAGGGGTCCCTACAATGAGCAGTTCTTC	CASGGDRGPYNEQFF	TRBV12-5	TRBJ2-1	TRBD1	few
TGTGCCAGCAGCCAAGGGGCTAGATCCTACAATGAGCAGTTCTTC	CASSQGARSYNEQFF	TRBV3-1	TRBJ2-1	-	few
TGTGCCAGCAGTTACTCGCGGGCGGGCGCCTATGGCTACACCTTC	CASSYSRAGAYGYTF	TRBV6-6	TRBJ1-2	-	-
TGTGCCAGCAGGGGGGGCAGGGGTCGGGAAAAACTGTTTTTT	CASRGGRGREKLFF	TRBV28	TRBJ1-4	-	-
TGTGCCAGCAGTCAGTTACAGGGGGCGGCCTACAATGAGCAGTTCTTC	CASSQLQGAAYNEQFF	TRBV27	TRBJ2-1	TRBD1	-
TGTGCCAGCAGCCCCCCGGGAGGTGGGGGCACTGAAGCTTTCTTT	CASSPPGGGGTEAFF	TRBV5-6	TRBJ1-1	-	-
TGTGCCAGCAGCTTAGAAGGCAGGGGGCGGGGAGCTTTCTTT	CASSLEGRGRGAFF	TRBV7-2	TRBJ1-1	TRBD1	many
TGTGCCAGTAGTATATCTTGGCTCCCTACTGGAAACACCATATATTTT	CASSISWLPTGNTIYF	TRBV19	TRBJ1-3	-	-
TGCAGTGCTCGACCGGGACGTCGAGATCAAGAGACCCAGTACTTC	CSARPGRRDQETQYF	TRBV20-1	TRBJ2-5	-	-
TGTGCCATCAGTGAGTCCGGGACTAGCGGGGGCCGCACAGATACGCAGTATTTT	CAISESGTSGGRTDTQYF	TRBV10-3	TRBJ2-3	TRBD2	many
TGTGCCAGCAGCGCTGGAACCACGGCCTACAATGAGCAGTTCTTC	CASSAGTTAYNEQFF	TRBV7-2	TRBJ2-1	-	many
TGTGCCAGTATTCAGGGCCCTGAGCAGTTCTTC	CASIQGPEQFF	TRBV19	TRBJ2-1	-	-
TGTGCCAGCAGCTCGCCCCCCCCCGACAGGGGCGACCAAGAGACCCAGTACTTC	CASSSPPPDRGDQETQYF	TRBV11-3	TRBJ2-5	TRBD1	-
TGTGCCAGCAGTCCCCGACCGACTCAGTACACTGAAGCTTTCTTT	CASSPRPTQYTEAFF	TRBV5-6	TRBJ1-1	-	-
TGTGCCAGCAGTCCGGGGATCACCTTTGTCTACGAGCAGTACTTC	CASSPGITFVYEQYF	TRBV28	TRBJ2-7	-	-
TGCGCCAGCAGCCAAGCGGGGCCTAGCGGGGGTGAGCAGTTCTTC	CASSQAGPSGGEQFF	TRBV4-1	TRBJ2-1	TRBD2	-
TGTGCCAGCAGCCCGGGGTACAGCAGCGCAGATACGCAGTATTTT	CASSPGYSSADTQYF	TRBV5-5	TRBJ2-3	-	-
TGTGCCAGCAGCCTGGGACTAGCGGGGGGCCTGGCAGATACGCAGTATTTT	CASSLGLAGGLADTQYF	TRBV7-6	TRBJ2-3	TRBD2	-
TGTGCCAGCAGCGCCCACTGGGGGACAGGGAGCACCGGGGAGCTGTTTTTT	CASSAHWGTGSTGELFF	TRBV28	TRBJ2-2	TRBD1	few
TGTGCCAGCAGTTTCGACCCCACAGCAAACTATGGCTACACCTTC	CASSFDPTANYGYTF	TRBV12-3/TRBV12-4	TRBJ1-2	-	few
TGTGCCAGCAGCGACAGGGGTTTGGTGCCTTTCTTT	CASSDRGLVPFF	TRBV27	TRBJ1-1	TRBD1	-
TGTGCCAGCAGTTACCCAATCTCTGGGGCCAACGTCCTGACTTTC	CASSYPISGANVLTF	TRBV6-6	TRBJ2-6	-	few
TGTGCCACCAGCACGGACAGGGGATTCAATCAGCCCCAGCATTTT	CATSTDRGFNQPQHF	TRBV15	TRBJ1-5	TRBD1	-
TGTGCCAGCAGCTTAATAGGGGGTAGTGGGCCAGATACGCAGTATTTT	CASSLIGGSGPDTQYF	TRBV7-3	TRBJ2-3	-	-
TGTGCCAGCAGCTACGATTTTGGGGCTAGCGGGGGGGCCGGGGAGCTGTTTTTT	CASSYDFGASGGAGELFF	TRBV11-2	TRBJ2-2	TRBD2	many
TGTGCCAGCAGTTCCCGGGACAGTAACTATGGCTACACCTTC	CASSSRDSNYGYTF	TRBV27	TRBJ1-2	TRBD1	-
TGTGCCAGCAGTCAGGACAGGGGGACCTGGAATGAGCAGTTCTTC	CASSQDRGTWNEQFF	TRBV5-6	TRBJ2-1	TRBD1	few